Listed below are T cell receptor beta chains from one sample, sequenced in a study of blood T cell repertoires in COVID-19. Sequenced by immunoSEQ multiplex PCR; TCRdb stores in-frame clones only, minus some. The sample has about 280,000 clones; 80% to 90% are singletons. The sample comprised peripheral blood. Source of these receptors: a woman in her 70s with acute or convalescent COVID-19. CDR3s include the opening cysteine and the closing phenylalanine or tryptophan. The D gene is left open where the match is weak. Size tells how often a clone was seen (once, few, many) or the class of an expanded clone, and some rows leave it out.

length: 13
V: TRBV28
J: TRBJ1-3
D: NA
size: once
DNA: TGTGCCAGCAGTCCGGTCCGAGGAAACACCATATATTTT
CDR3: CASSPVRGNTIYF

length: 14
V: TRBV25-1
J: TRBJ1-1
D: NA
size: NA
DNA: TGTGCCAGCAGTGATGCCGGGATGAACACTGAAGCTTTCTTT
CDR3: CASSDAGMNTEAFF

length: 13
V: TRBV6-5
J: TRBJ2-1
D: TRBD2
size: NA
DNA: TGTGTATTGGAGCGGGGGGCCTACAATGAGCAGTTCTTC
CDR3: CVLERGAYNEQFF

length: 16
V: TRBV24-1
J: TRBJ2-3
D: NA
size: NA
DNA: TGTGCCACCAGTGACGCCGGACCAGGGGGGCCAGATACGCAGTATTTT
CDR3: CATSDAGPGGPDTQYF

length: 12
V: TRBV14
J: TRBJ2-2
D: NA
size: NA
DNA: TGTGCCAGCAGCCATTGGGCGGGGGAGCTGTTTTTT
CDR3: CASSHWAGELFF

length: 15
V: TRBV11-3
J: TRBJ2-1
D: TRBD2
size: once
DNA: TGTGCCAGCAGCTTCGGCGGGGGGGCCTACAATGAGCAGTTCTTC
CDR3: CASSFGGGAYNEQFF

length: 14
V: TRBV19
J: TRBJ2-7
D: TRBD1
size: NA
DNA: TGTGCCAGTAGATGGTCCCAGGGGGCATACGAGCAGTACTTC
CDR3: CASRWSQGAYEQYF

length: 14
V: TRBV10-3
J: TRBJ2-7
D: NA
size: NA
DNA: TGTGCCATCAGTGAGTCAGGAGGGGTCTACGAGCAGTACTTC
CDR3: CAISESGGVYEQYF

length: 13
V: TRBV6-5
J: TRBJ1-2
D: NA
size: NA
DNA: TGTGCCAGCAGGCTCAATGGGGCCCCTGGCTACACCTTC
CDR3: CASRLNGAPGYTF

length: 16
V: TRBV23-1
J: TRBJ1-5
D: NA
size: NA
DNA: TGCGCCAGCAGCCACGGTCAGGGGTTTGGCAATCAGCCCCAGCATTTT
CDR3: CASSHGQGFGNQPQHF

length: 15
V: TRBV19
J: TRBJ1-2
D: NA
size: NA
DNA: TGTGCCAGTACCCCGGACAGCTCCCTAGACTATGGCTACACCTTC
CDR3: CASTPDSSLDYGYTF

length: 16
V: TRBV5-6
J: TRBJ1-1
D: NA
size: few
DNA: TGTGCCAGCAGCGCGGACACCAAGTCAGGGGACACTGAAGCTTTCTTT
CDR3: CASSADTKSGDTEAFF

length: 12
V: TRBV5-1
J: TRBJ2-7
D: NA
size: NA
DNA: TGCGCCAGCAGCCCAGATTTCTACGAGCAGTACTTC
CDR3: CASSPDFYEQYF

length: 15
V: TRBV6-1
J: TRBJ1-4
D: NA
size: NA
DNA: TGTGCCAGCACGAAGCTGGGAGCGGCTAATGAAAAACTGTTTTTT
CDR3: CASTKLGAANEKLFF

length: 15
V: TRBV5-8
J: TRBJ1-4
D: NA
size: NA
DNA: TGTGCCAGCAGTTACCGGTACCTAACTAATGAAAAACTGTTTTTT
CDR3: CASSYRYLTNEKLFF